Below, one T cell receptor (beta chain) is given with its context. Its antigen is as yet unknown. Genes here carry mouse names. The read ends 4 residues before the CDR3 terminus; that terminus is restored from the germline J gene. This sample is part of a study of CD8+ T cells in alopecia areata. After pooling, cutaneous lymph node cells were sorted with CD4, CD8alpha, NKG2D, NKG2ACE and other markers. Points from the study as a whole: Scalp specimens additionally yield sequences from normal skin's resident alphabeta T cells.

V shed 6 bases and J 2 bases; nucleotides not matched to a gene: 5. The CDR3 consists of 14 residues. CDR1 is FNHDT, CDR2 SITEND, per germline (reference sequence). Extracted RNA was reverse transcribed, and the resulting cDNA served as sequencing template. Some clones are missing from TCRdb's copy, which holds only in-frame ones; the method was immunoSEQ multiplex PCR. The sample has roughly 260,000 clones, none seen only once. Sequenced sample: CD4+ T cells sorted from a lymph node. The sequence derives from a C3H/HeJ mouse with alopecia areata. For this mouse line, the MHC haplotype is H2-k. The chain carries TRBV19 and TRBJ2-3; 8 nucleotides agree with TRBD1. The sequenced part of the CDR3 DNA is TGTGCCAGCATCAACAGGGGGGTTGCAGAA. It is translated as CASINRGVAE. The entire CDR3 reads CASINRGVAETLYF.